A single sample gave rise to the 19 T cell receptor beta chains below, sequenced in a study of response to subunit inactivated influenza vaccine. TCRdb reanalysed the RT-PCR reads using MiXCR and keeps one entry per CDR3 protein. The table records fewer than 700,000 distinct CDR3 sequences, roughly 13% of them present only once. Sequencing was performed on PBMCs from blood, taken 35 to 45 days after vaccination. The receptors originated from a man between 45 and 60 years old who received an inactivated influenza vaccine.

The chain combines TRBV27 with TRBJ2-3, with D unresolved. The germline V gene has CDR1 MNHEY and CDR2 SMNVEV (reference sequence). The V end was cut by 1 base, the J end by 0 bases, with 5 bases between. The CDR3 extends over 14 amino acids. This CDR3 is CASSLFQSTDTQYF. DNA for the CDR3: TGTGCCAGCAGTTTATTTCAGAGCACAGATACGCAGTATTTT.

This clonotype appeared many times. V gene TRBV6-2 or TRBV6-3 combines with J gene TRBJ2-7; possible D gene TRBD2, 5 bases. V was cut by 7 bases and J by 3 bases, with 13 bases left in between. The length of the CDR3 is 13 residues. Germline V gene lookup returns CDR1 MNHEY and CDR2 SVGEGT. CDR3 protein: CASTGGADYEQYF. CDR3 bases: TGTGCCAGCACCGGAGGAGCGGACTACGAGCAGTACTTC.

This sequence joins TRBV7-6 and TRBJ1-2, with TRBD1 matching 8 bases. The CDR3 is 15 amino acids. Per the germline V gene, CDR1 is SGHVS and CDR2 is FNYEAQ. After removal of 5 bases from V and 8 bases from J, the junction contained 13 bases not matched to a gene. The chain's CDR3 is CASSPQDRALGGYTF. DNA for the CDR3: TGTGCCAGCAGCCCTCAGGACAGGGCACTGGGGGGCTACACCTTC.

This clonotype was counted between two and nine times. The chain carries TRBV20-1 and TRBJ2-1; TRBD2 agrees at 10 bases. V shed 3 bases and J 0 bases; nucleotides not matched to a gene: 5. Germline loops: CDR1 DFQATT, CDR2 SNEGSKA (reference sequence). This CDR3 has 16 residues. CDR3 in DNA: TGCAGTGCTAGGGGGAGCGGGAGGGTCTCCTACAATGAGCAGTTCTTC. This sequence encodes CSARGSGRVSYNEQFF.

J is TRBJ2-2 and V is TRBV18; 11 bases are shared with TRBD2. The CDR3 length is 20 residues. Per germline, CDR1 KGHSH and CDR2 LQKENI. The junction had 12 bases not matched to a gene; V was cut back by 3 bases and J by 0 bases. In nucleotides, the CDR3 is TGTGCCAGCTCACCTTGGGCTGCTAGCGGGAGGCTCGCGAACACCGGGGAGCTGTTTTTT. This gives the protein CASSPWAASGRLANTGELFF. Looking up the rest from reference TRBV18 and TRBJ2-2 gives the full variable domain: NAGVMQNPRHLVRRRGQEARLRCSPMKGHSHVYWYRQLPEEGLKFMVYLQKENIIDESGMPKERFSAEFPKEGPSILRIQQVVRGDSAAYFCASSPWAASGRLANTGELFFGEGSRLTVL.

This clonotype showed up just a few times. The chain couples TRBV4-3 to TRBJ2-3, with D perhaps being TRBD1 or TRBD2 (5 bases each). V lost 0 bases and J lost 5, with 15 bases in between. Germline-derived CDR1 and CDR2 are LGHNA and YSLEER. This CDR3 has 16 amino acids. In nucleotides, the CDR3 is TGCGCCAGCAGCCAAGAGTCTTTCTATGGGGGAGATACGCAGTATTTT. Translated: CASSQESFYGGDTQYF.

This clonotype was detected a few times. This rearrangement joins TRBV29-1 to TRBJ1-2; no firm D call. Looked up from germline, CDR1 is SQVTM and CDR2 is ANQGSEA. This CDR3 is built from 13 residues. The V end lost 7 bases, the J end lost 2 bases, and 14 bases lay between the germline ends. CDR3 in amino acids: CSASGESNYGYTF. The CDR3 DNA reads TGCAGCGCGAGTGGGGAATCAAACTATGGCTACACCTTC.

This clonotype was counted a few times. This rearrangement joins TRBV12-3 or TRBV12-4 to TRBJ2-7, with unresolved D. CDR3 size: 12 residues. V was clipped by 6 bases and J by 9 bases, with 15 bases between them. CDR3 bases: TGTGCCAGCAGCCCCCTCCTCGCTGGGCAGTACTTC. Translating gives CASSPLLAGQYF.

This clonotype was detected a few times. The chain couples TRBV20-1 to TRBJ1-2, with D maybe TRBD1 (5 bases). The ends were cut back, 4 bases at V and 2 bases at J, with 11 bases in the middle. The CDR3 has 13 residues. CDR1 is DFQATT, CDR2 SNEGSKA, per germline (reference sequence). The CDR3 region is CSAMTGENYGYTF. The CDR3 coding sequence is TGCAGTGCTATGACGGGGGAAAACTATGGCTACACCTTC.

This sequence joins TRBV7-9 and TRBJ2-1; D is uncertain. V was trimmed by 3 bases and J by 9 bases, leaving 21 bases between them. The length of the CDR3 is 16 residues. Germline V gene sequence: CDR1 SEHNR, CDR2 FQNEAQ (reference sequence). The CDR3: CASSLVGLGVPGEQFF. DNA for the CDR3: TGTGCCAGCAGCTTGGTCGGGTTAGGCGTCCCGGGTGAGCAGTTCTTC. The entire variable domain, with the rest obtained from reference TRBV7-9 and TRBJ2-1, is as follows: DTGVSQNPRHKITKRGQNVTFRCDPISEHNRLYWYRQTLGQGPEFLTYFQNEAQLEKSRLLSDRFSAERPKGSFSTLEIQRTEQGDSAMYLCASSLVGLGVPGEQFFGPGTRLTVL.

This clonotype has a handful of counts. This chain links TRBV10-3 with TRBJ2-2; 9 bases are shared with TRBD2. J lost 3 bases, V lost 1 base, and 6 bases had no gene match. CDR3 length: 17 residues. CDR1 and CDR2 from the germline V gene are ENHRY and SYGVKD. The CDR3 DNA sequence: TGTGCCATCAGTGAGTTGTCTAGCGGGATTGACACCGGGGAGCTGTTTTTT. The encoded protein is CAISELSSGIDTGELFF.

There are a few counts of this clonotype. The V call is TRBV27, the J call TRBJ2-1; D uncertain. Deletions cut 2 bases from V and 0 bases from J, with 11 bases between. The CDR3 covers 16 residues. CDR1 and CDR2 from the germline V gene are MNHEY and SMNVEV (reference sequence). The CDR3 protein is CASSLLGPRSYNEQFF. Written as DNA, the CDR3 is TGTGCCAGCAGTTTACTCGGGCCCCGCTCCTACAATGAGCAGTTCTTC.

The J gene is TRBJ2-1, the V gene TRBV12-3 or TRBV12-4; D possibly corresponds to TRBD1 (6 bases). The CDR3 totals 12 residues. Trimming left V 5 bases short and J 9 bases short, with 11 bases between. The CDR3 here is CASSLGQIEQFF. The CDR3 DNA reads TGTGCCAGCAGTCTCGGACAGATTGAGCAGTTCTTC.

The chain couples TRBV5-1 to TRBJ1-1; perhaps TRBD1 as D (6 bases). The germline gives CDR1 SGHRS, CDR2 YFSETQ. V shed 5 bases and J shed 0 bases, with 14 bases lying between them. This CDR3 has 15 amino acids. CDR3 protein: CASRPGGTLNTEAFF. The CDR3 DNA is TGCGCCAGCAGACCCGGCGGGACATTGAACACTGAAGCTTTCTTT.

This clonotype was observed a few times. V and J are TRBV20-1 and TRBJ1-5; tentatively, D is TRBD1 (6 bases). Germline lookup yields CDR1 DFQATT and CDR2 SNEGSKA (reference sequence). Trimming removed 3 bases at V and 4 bases at J, with 13 bases between. This CDR3 contains 14 residues. Written as DNA, the CDR3 is TGCAGTGCTAGCCACAGGACAGAAAATCAGCCCCAGCATTTT. As protein: CSASHRTENQPQHF.

The chain uses TRBV3-1 and TRBJ2-2, with a weak D call TRBD2 (6 bases). This CDR3 is 15 amino acids long. CDR1 is LGHDT and CDR2 is YNNKEL in the germline V gene (reference sequence). V was clipped by 3 bases and J by 3 bases, with 11 bases between them. This CDR3 is CASSHGGADTGELFF. CDR3 in DNA: TGTGCCAGCAGCCACGGGGGTGCGGACACCGGGGAGCTGTTTTTT. The full variable domain, with the rest looked up from reference TRBV3-1 and TRBJ2-2, is DTAVSQTPKYLVTQMGNDKSIKCEQNLGHDTMYWYKQDSKKFLKIMFSYNNKELIINETVPNRFSPKSPDKAHLNLHINSLELGDSAVYFCASSHGGADTGELFFGEGSRLTVL.

The V gene is TRBV28, the J gene TRBJ2-7, with 8 bases identical to TRBD1. The CDR3 runs to 16 residues. With 6 bases clipped from V and 2 bases from J, the junction kept 12 bases outside the gene matches. From germline, CDR1 is MDHEN and CDR2 SYDVKM. CDR3 nucleotides: TGTGCCAGCAGAGGAAGAGGGACAGGCCCCACCTACGAGCAGTACTTC. It translates to CASRGRGTGPTYEQYF.

This clonotype has ten or more counts. The chain recombines TRBV5-1 with TRBJ2-2, with unresolved D. V was pared by 2 bases and J by 0 bases, with 5 bases between. Per the germline V gene, CDR1 is SGHRS and CDR2 is YFSETQ. This CDR3 contains 14 residues. The CDR3 region is CASSFGSNTGELFF. The CDR3 bases are TGCGCCAGCAGCTTCGGATCGAACACCGGGGAGCTGTTTTTT.

The V and J genes are TRBV6-5 and TRBJ1-6; possibly TRBD1 for D (5 bases). The V gene's germline CDR1 is MNHEY and CDR2 SVGAGI. There are 15 residues in the CDR3. Trimming removed 2 bases at V and 5 bases at J, with 10 bases between. CDR3 bases: TGTGCCAGCAGTTACGATCCAGGGAATAATTCACCCCTCCACTTT. Amino acid sequence: CASSYDPGNNSPLHF.